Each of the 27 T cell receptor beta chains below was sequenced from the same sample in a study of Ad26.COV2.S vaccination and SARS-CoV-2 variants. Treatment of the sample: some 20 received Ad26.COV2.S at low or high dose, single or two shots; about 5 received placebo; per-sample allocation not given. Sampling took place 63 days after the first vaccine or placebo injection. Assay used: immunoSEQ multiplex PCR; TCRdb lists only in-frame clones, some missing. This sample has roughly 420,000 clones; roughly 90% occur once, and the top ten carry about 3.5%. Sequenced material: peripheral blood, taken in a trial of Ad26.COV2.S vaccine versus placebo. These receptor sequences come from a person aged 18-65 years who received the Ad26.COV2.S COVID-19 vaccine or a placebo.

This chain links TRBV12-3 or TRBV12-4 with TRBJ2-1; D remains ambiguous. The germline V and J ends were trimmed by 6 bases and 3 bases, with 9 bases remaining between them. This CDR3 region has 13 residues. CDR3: CASRQDLYNEQFF. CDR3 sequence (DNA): TGTGCCAGCAGGCAGGATCTCTACAATGAGCAGTTCTTC.

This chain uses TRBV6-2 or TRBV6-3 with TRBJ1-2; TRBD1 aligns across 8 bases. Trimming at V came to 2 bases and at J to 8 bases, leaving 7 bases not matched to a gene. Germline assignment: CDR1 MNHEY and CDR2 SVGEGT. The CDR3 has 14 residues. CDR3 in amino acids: CASSYVGTGSGYTF. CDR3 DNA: TGTGCCAGCAGTTACGTCGGGACAGGTTCCGGCTACACCTTC.

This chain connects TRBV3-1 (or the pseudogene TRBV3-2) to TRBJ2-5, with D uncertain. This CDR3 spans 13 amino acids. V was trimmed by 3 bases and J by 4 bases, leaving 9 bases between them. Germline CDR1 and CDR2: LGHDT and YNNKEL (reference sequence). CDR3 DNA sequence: TGTGCCAGCAGCCACCGGGCAGTAGAGACCCAGTACTTC. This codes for CASSHRAVETQYF.

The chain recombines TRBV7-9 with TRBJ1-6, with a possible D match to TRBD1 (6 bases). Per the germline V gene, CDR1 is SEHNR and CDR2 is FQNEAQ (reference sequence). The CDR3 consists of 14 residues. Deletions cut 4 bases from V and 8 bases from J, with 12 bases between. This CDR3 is CASSWRQADSPLHF. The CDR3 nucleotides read TGTGCCAGCAGCTGGCGACAGGCGGATTCACCCCTCCACTTT.

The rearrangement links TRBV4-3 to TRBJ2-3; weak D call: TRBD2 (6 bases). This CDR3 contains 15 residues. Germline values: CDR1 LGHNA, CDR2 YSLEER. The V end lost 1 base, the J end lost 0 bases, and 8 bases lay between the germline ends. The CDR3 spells CASSQGAGSTDTQYF. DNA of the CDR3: TGCGCCAGCAGCCAAGGGGCGGGGAGCACAGATACGCAGTATTTT.

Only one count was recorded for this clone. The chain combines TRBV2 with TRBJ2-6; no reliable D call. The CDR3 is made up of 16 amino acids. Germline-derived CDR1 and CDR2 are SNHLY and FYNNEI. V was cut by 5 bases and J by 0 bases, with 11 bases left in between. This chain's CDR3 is CASSRETLSGANVLTF. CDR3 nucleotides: TGTGCCAGCAGTCGAGAAACACTCTCTGGGGCCAACGTCCTGACTTTC. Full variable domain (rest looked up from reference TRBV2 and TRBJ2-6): EPEVTQTPSHQVTQMGQEVILRCVPISNHLYFYWYRQILGQKVEFLVSFYNNEISEKSEIFDDQFSVERPDGSNFTLKIRSTKLEDSAMYFCASSRETLSGANVLTFGAGSRLTVL.

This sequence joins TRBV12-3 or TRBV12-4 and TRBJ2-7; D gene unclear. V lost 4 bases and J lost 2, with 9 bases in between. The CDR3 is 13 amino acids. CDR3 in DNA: TGTGCCAGCAGTTATGCACTAACCTACGAGCAGTACTTC. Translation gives CASSYALTYEQYF.

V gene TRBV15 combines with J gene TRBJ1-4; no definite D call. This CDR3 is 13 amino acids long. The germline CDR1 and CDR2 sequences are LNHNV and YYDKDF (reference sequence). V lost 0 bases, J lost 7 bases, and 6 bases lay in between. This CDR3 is CATSRDMGEKLFF. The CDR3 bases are TGTGCCACCAGCAGAGATATGGGTGAAAAACTGTTTTTT.

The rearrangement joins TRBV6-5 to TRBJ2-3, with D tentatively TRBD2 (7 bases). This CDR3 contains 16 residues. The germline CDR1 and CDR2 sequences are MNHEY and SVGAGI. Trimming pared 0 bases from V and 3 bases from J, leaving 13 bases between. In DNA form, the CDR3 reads TGTGCCAGCAGTTACTCGAGGGGGGGGCCTACAGATACGCAGTATTTT. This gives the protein CASSYSRGGPTDTQYF.

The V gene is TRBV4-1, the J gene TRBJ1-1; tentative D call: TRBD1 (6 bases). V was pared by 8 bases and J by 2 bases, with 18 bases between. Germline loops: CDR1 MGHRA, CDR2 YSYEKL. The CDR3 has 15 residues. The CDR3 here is CASLAQGRGNTEAFF. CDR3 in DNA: TGCGCCAGCCTAGCCCAGGGGCGCGGAAACACTGAAGCTTTCTTT.

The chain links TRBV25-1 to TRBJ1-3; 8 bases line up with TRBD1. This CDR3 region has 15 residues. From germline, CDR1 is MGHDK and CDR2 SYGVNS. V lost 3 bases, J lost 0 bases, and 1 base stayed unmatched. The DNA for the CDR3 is TGTGCCAGCAGTGATGGGACAGGCTCTGGAAACACCATATATTTT. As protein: CASSDGTGSGNTIYF.

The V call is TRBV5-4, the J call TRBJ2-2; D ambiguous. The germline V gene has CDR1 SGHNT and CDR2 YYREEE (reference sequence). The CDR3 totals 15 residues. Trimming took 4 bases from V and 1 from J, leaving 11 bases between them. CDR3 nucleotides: TGTGCCAGCAGCCCACCGACAAGGAACACCGGGGAGCTGTTTTTT. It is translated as CASSPPTRNTGELFF.

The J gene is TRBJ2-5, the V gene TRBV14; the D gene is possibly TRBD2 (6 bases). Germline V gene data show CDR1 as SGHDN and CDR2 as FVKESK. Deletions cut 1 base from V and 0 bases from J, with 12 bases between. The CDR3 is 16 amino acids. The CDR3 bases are TGTGCCAGCAGCCAAGGATTAGCGGCGTACCAAGAGACCCAGTACTTC. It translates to CASSQGLAAYQETQYF.

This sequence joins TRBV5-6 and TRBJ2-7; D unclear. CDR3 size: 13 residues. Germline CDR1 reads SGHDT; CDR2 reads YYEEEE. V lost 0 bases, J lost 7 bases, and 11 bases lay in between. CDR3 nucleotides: TGTGCCAGCAGCTTGGCCTTTAGAAGGGAGCAGTACTTC. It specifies CASSLAFRREQYF.

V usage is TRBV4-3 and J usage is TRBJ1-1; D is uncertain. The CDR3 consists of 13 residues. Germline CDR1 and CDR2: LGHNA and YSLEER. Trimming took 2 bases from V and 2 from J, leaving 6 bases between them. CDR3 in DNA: TGCGCCAGCAGCCAAATCGTAAACACTGAAGCTTTCTTT. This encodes CASSQIVNTEAFF.

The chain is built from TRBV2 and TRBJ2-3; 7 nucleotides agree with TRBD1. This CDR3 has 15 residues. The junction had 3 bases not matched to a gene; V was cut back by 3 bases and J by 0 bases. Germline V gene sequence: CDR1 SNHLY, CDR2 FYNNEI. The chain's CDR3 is CASSDGTASTDTQYF. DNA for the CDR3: TGTGCCAGCAGTGACGGGACAGCTAGCACAGATACGCAGTATTTT.

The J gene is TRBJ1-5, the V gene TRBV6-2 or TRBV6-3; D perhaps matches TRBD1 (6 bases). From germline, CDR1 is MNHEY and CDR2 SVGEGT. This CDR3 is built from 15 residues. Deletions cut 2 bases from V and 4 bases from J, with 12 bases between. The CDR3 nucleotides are TGTGCCAGCAGTTACCGTGGGACACAGAATCAGCCCCAGCATTTT. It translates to CASSYRGTQNQPQHF.

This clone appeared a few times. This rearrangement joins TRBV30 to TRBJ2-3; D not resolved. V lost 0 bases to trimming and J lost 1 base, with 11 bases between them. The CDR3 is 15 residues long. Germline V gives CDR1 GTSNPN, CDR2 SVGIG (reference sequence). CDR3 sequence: CAWSVEPTGTDTQYF. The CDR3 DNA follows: TGTGCCTGGAGTGTAGAACCGACCGGCACAGATACGCAGTATTTT.

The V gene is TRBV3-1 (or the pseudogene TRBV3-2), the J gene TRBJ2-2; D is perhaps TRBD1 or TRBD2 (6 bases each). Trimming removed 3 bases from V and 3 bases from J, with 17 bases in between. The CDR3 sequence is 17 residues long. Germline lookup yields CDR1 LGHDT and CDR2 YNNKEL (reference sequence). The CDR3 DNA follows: TGTGCCAGCAGCCAGACCCATTTGAGGGGGGACACCGGGGAGCTGTTTTTT. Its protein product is CASSQTHLRGDTGELFF.

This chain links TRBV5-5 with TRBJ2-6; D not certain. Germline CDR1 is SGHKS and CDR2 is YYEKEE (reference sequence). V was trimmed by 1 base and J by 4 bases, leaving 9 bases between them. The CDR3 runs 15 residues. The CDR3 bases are TGTGCCAGCAGCTTGCTTTCCCCCGGGGCCAACGTCCTGACTTTC. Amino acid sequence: CASSLLSPGANVLTF.

CDR3 sequence reads: CASSVGTTTETQYF. The CDR3 DNA sequence: TGTGCCAGCAGCGTTGGGACCACCACAGAGACCCAGTACTTC. The rearrangement joins TRBV9 to TRBJ2-5; perhaps D is TRBD1 or TRBD2 (5 bases each). CDR3 length: 14 amino acids. CDR1 is SGDLS, CDR2 YYNGEE, per germline. Deletions cut 2 bases from V and 4 bases from J, with 12 bases between.

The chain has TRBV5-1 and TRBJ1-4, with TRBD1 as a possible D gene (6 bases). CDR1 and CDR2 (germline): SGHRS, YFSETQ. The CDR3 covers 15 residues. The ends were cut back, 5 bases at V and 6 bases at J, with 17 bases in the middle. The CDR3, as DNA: TGCGCCAGCAGTTTAACAGGGAGGGTCGATGAAAAACTGTTTTTT. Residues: CASSLTGRVDEKLFF. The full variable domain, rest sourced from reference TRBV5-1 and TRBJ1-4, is KAGVTQTPRYLIKTRGQQVTLSCSPISGHRSVSWYQQTPGQGLQFLFEYFSETQRNKGNFPGRFSGRQFSNSRSEMNVSTLELGDSALYLCASSLTGRVDEKLFFGSGTQLSVL.

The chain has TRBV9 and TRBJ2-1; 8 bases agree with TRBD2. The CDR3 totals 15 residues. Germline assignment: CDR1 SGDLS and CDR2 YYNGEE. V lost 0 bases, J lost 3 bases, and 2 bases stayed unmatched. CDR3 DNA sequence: TGTGCCAGCAGCGTAGACGGGGGGGACTACAATGAGCAGTTCTTC. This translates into CASSVDGGDYNEQFF.

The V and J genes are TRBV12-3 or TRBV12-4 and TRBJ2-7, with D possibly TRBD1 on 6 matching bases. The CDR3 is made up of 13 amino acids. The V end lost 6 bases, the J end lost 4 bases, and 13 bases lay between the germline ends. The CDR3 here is CASRDSLLYEQYF. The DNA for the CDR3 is TGTGCCAGCAGGGACAGCCTTTTGTACGAGCAGTACTTC.

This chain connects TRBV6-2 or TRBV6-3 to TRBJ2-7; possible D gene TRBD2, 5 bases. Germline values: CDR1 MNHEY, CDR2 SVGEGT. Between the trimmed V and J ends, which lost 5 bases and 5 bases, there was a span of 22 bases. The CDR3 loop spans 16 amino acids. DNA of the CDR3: TGTGCCAGCAGTCCCCGGACTCCTCTGGGTTCCCACGAGCAGTACTTC. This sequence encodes CASSPRTPLGSHEQYF.

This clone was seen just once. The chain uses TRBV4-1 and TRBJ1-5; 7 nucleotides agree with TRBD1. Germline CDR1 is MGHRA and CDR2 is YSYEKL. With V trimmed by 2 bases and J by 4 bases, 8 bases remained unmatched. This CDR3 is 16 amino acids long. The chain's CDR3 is CASSQPRDSKNQPQHF. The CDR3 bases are TGCGCCAGCAGCCAACCAAGGGACAGTAAGAATCAGCCCCAGCATTTT.

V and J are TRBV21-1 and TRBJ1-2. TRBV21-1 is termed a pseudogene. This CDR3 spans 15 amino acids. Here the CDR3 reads CASTKTPQSNYGYTF. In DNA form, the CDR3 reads TGTGCCAGCACCAAAACACCTCAGAGCAACTATGGCTACACCTTC.